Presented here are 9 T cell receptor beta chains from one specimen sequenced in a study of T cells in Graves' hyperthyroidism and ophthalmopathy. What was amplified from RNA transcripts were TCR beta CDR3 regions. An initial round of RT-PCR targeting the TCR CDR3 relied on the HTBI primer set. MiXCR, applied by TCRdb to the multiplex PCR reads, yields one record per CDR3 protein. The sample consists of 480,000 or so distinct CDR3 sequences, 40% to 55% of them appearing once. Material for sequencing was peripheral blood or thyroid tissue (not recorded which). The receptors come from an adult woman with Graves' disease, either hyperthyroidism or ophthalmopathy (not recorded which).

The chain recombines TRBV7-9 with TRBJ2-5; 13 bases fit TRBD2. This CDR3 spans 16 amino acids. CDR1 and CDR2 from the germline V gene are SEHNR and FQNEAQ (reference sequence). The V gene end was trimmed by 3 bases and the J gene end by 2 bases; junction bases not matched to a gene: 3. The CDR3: CASSFPGLAGQETQYF. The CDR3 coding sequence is TGTGCCAGCAGCTTCCCGGGACTAGCGGGGCAAGAGACCCAGTACTTC.

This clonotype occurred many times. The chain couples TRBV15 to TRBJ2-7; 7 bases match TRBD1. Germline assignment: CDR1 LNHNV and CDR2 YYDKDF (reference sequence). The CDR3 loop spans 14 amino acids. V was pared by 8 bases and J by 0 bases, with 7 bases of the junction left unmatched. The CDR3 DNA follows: TGTGCCACCGAGTATGACAGGGACTCCTACGAGCAGTACTTC. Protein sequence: CATEYDRDSYEQYF.

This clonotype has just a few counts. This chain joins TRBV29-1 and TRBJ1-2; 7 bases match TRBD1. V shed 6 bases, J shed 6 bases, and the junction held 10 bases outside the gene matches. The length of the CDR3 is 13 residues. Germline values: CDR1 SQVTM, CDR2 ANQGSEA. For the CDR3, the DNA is TGCAGCGTAGAAACGACAGGGTCTAATGGCTACACCTTC. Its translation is CSVETTGSNGYTF. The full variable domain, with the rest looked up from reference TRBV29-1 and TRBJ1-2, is SAVISQKPSRDICQRGTSLTIQCQVDSQVTMMFWYRQQPGQSLTLIATANQGSEATYESGFVIDKFPISRPNLTFSTLTVSNMSPEDSSIYLCSVETTGSNGYTFGSGTRLTVV.

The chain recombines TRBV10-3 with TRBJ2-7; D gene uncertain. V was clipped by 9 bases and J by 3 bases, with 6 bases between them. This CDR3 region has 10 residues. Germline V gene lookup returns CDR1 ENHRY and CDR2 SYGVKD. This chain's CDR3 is CAIGNYEQYF. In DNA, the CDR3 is TGTGCCATTGGGAACTACGAGCAGTACTTC.

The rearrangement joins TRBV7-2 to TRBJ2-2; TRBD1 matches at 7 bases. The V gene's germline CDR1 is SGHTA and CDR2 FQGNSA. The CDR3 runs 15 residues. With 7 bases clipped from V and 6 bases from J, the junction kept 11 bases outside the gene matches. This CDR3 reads CASTPRQGNAGELFF. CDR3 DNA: TGTGCCAGCACTCCGAGACAGGGTAACGCCGGGGAGCTGTTTTTT.

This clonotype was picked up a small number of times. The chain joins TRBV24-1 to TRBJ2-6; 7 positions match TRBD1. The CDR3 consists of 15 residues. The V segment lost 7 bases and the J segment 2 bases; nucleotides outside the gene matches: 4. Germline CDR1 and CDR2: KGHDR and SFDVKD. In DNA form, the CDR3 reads TGTGCCACCAGCGAAACAGGGGCTGGGGCCAACGTCCTGACTTTC. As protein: CATSETGAGANVLTF.

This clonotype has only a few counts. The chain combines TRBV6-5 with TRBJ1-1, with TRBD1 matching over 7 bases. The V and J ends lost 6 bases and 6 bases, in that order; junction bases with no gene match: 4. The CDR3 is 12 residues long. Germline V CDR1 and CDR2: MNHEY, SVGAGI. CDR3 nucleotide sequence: TGTGCCAGCAGCGACAGGGCCGCTGAAGCTTTCTTT. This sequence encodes CASSDRAAEAFF.

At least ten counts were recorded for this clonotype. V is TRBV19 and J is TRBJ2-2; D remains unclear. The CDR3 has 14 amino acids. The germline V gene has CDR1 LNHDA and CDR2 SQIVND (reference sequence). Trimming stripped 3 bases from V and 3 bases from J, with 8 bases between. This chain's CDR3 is CASSIGPYTGELFF. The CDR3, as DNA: TGTGCCAGTAGTATCGGGCCTTACACCGGGGAGCTGTTTTTT. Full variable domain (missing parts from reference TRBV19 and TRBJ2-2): DGGITQSPKYLFRKEGQNVTLSCEQNLNHDAMYWYRQDPGQGLRLIYYSQIVNDFQKGDIAEGYSVSREKKESFPLTVTSAQKNPTAFYLCASSIGPYTGELFFGEGSRLTVL.

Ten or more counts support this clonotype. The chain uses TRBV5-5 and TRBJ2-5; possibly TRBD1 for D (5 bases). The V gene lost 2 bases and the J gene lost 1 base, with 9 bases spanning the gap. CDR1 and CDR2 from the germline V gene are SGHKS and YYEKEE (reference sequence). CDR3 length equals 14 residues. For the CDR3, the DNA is TGTGCCAGCAGCTTAGACAGTCTCCAAGAGACCCAGTACTTC. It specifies CASSLDSLQETQYF.